The T cell receptor beta chain under discussion was sequenced for a study of control samples from healthy donors and cancer patients. Germline-derived CDR1 and CDR2 are SGDLS and YYNGEE. This CDR3 region has 15 residues. V was clipped by 0 bases and J by 0 bases, with 10 bases between them. Assay: immunoSEQ multiplex PCR; the TCRdb copy retains only in-frame clones and omits some. The data show some 140,000 clones, roughly nine tenths seen once. The sequence derives from a man aged 45-65 years with head and neck cancer. The chain links TRBV9 to TRBJ2-7; perhaps TRBD2 as D (5 bases). The sequencing input was PBMCs. CDR3 sequence: CASSVAPGISYEQYF. Here the CDR3 DNA reads TGTGCCAGCAGCGTAGCACCGGGGATCTCCTACGAGCAGTACTTC.